This T cell receptor beta chain was sequenced in a study of T cells in Graves' hyperthyroidism and ophthalmopathy. This clonotype was picked up many times. TCR beta CDR3 sequences were amplified from RNA transcripts. When the TCR CDR3 underwent first-round RT-PCR, the HTBI primer set was used. TCRdb recomputed calls from the multiplex PCR reads with MiXCR, one row per CDR3 protein. The sample holds about 500,000 distinct CDR3 sequences, about 15% seen once. The V and J ends lost 3 bases and 5 bases respectively, with 10 bases between them. CDR3 length: 13 amino acids. This sequence originates from a woman under 40 with Graves' ophthalmopathy. The chain joins TRBV12-3 or TRBV12-4 to TRBJ1-1, with D uncertain. The sample taken for sequencing was blood. In DNA, the CDR3 is TGTGCCAGCAGTTTGACATCGGAGACTGAAGCTTTCTTT. It translates to CASSLTSETEAFF.